This T cell receptor (beta chain) was documented in a study of blood T cell repertoires in COVID-19. Whole-study context: T cells, B-cell-depleted T cells, or PBMCs provided the cDNA or gDNA that served as material.

This CDR3 spans 14 amino acids. The V gene's germline CDR1 is MNHEY and CDR2 SMNVEV (reference sequence). V shed 5 bases and J shed 3 bases, with 14 bases lying between them. This table comes from immunoSEQ multiplex PCR, and its TCRdb copy is limited to in-frame clones, with some not included. The sample consists of tens of thousands of clones, 89% of them appearing once. Sequenced sample: peripheral blood. The sequence derives from a man aged 55 to 70 with active COVID-19. J is TRBJ2-7 and V is TRBV27, with D tentatively TRBD1 (6 bases). CDR3 DNA sequence: TGTGCCAGCAGTCAAACCCTCAGGGGCTACGAGCAGTACTTC. Encoded protein: CASSQTLRGYEQYF.